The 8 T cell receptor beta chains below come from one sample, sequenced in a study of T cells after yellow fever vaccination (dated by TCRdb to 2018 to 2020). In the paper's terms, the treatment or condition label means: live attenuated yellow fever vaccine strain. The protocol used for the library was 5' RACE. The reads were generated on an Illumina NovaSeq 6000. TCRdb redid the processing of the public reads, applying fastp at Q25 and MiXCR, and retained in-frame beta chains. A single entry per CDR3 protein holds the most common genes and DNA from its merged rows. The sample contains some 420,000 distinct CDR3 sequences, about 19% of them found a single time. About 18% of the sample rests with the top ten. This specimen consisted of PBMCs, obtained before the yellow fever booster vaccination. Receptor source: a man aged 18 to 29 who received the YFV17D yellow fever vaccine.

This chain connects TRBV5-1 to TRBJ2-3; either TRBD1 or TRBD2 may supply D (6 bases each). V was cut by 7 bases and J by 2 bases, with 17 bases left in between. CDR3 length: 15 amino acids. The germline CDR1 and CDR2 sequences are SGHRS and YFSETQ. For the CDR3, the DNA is TGCGCCAGCGGGCCTTCGGGGGCCCTCACAGATACGCAGTATTTT. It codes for CASGPSGALTDTQYF.

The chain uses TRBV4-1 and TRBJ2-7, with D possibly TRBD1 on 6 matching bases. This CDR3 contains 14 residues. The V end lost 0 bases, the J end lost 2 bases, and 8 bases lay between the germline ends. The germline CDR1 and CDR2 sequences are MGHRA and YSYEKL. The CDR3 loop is CASSQEDSTYEQYV. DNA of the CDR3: TGCGCCAGCAGCCAAGAGGACAGTACCTACGAGCAGTACGTC.

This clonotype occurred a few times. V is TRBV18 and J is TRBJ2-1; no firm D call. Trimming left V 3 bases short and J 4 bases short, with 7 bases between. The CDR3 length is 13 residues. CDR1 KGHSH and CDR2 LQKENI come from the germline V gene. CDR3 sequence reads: CASSPVDYNEQFF. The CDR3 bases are TGTGCCAGCTCACCCGTAGATTACAATGAGCAGTTCTTC.

This chain's CDR3 is CARSSDGGGRSNQPQHF. DNA of the CDR3: TGTGCCAGAAGCTCCGACGGGGGCGGAAGGAGCAATCAGCCCCAGCATTTT. The chain combines TRBV5-3 with TRBJ1-5; tentatively, D is TRBD1 (6 bases). TRBV5-3 is treated as an ORF (open reading frame) with a function not yet certain. Trimming removed 3 bases from V and 1 base from J, with 17 bases in between. This CDR3 has 17 amino acids.

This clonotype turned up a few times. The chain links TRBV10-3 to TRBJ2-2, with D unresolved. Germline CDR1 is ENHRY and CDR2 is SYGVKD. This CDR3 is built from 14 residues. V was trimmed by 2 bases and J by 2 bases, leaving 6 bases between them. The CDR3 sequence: CAISERLNTGELFF. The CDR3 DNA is TGTGCCATCAGTGAGCGTCTAAACACCGGGGAGCTGTTTTTT.

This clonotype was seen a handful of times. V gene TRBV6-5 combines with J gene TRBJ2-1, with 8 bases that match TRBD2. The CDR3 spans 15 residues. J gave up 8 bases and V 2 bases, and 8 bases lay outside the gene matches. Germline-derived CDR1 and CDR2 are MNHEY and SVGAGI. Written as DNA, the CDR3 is TGTGCCAGCAGTTACCCGGGGGGGAAGCGGGATGAGCAGTTCTTC. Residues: CASSYPGGKRDEQFF.

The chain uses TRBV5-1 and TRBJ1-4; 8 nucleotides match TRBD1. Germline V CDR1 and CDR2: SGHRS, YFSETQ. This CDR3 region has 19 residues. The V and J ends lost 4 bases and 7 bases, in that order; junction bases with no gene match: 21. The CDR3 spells CASSHPPGTGSNKGEKLFF. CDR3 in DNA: TGCGCCAGCAGCCATCCACCCGGGACAGGCTCGAATAAAGGTGAAAAACTGTTTTTT.

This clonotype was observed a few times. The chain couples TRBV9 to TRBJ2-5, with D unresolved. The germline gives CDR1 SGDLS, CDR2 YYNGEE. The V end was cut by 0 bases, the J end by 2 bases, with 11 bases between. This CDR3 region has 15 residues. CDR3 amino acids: CASSVASSVQETQYF. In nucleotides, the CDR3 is TGTGCCAGCAGCGTAGCCTCCTCCGTTCAAGAGACCCAGTACTTC.